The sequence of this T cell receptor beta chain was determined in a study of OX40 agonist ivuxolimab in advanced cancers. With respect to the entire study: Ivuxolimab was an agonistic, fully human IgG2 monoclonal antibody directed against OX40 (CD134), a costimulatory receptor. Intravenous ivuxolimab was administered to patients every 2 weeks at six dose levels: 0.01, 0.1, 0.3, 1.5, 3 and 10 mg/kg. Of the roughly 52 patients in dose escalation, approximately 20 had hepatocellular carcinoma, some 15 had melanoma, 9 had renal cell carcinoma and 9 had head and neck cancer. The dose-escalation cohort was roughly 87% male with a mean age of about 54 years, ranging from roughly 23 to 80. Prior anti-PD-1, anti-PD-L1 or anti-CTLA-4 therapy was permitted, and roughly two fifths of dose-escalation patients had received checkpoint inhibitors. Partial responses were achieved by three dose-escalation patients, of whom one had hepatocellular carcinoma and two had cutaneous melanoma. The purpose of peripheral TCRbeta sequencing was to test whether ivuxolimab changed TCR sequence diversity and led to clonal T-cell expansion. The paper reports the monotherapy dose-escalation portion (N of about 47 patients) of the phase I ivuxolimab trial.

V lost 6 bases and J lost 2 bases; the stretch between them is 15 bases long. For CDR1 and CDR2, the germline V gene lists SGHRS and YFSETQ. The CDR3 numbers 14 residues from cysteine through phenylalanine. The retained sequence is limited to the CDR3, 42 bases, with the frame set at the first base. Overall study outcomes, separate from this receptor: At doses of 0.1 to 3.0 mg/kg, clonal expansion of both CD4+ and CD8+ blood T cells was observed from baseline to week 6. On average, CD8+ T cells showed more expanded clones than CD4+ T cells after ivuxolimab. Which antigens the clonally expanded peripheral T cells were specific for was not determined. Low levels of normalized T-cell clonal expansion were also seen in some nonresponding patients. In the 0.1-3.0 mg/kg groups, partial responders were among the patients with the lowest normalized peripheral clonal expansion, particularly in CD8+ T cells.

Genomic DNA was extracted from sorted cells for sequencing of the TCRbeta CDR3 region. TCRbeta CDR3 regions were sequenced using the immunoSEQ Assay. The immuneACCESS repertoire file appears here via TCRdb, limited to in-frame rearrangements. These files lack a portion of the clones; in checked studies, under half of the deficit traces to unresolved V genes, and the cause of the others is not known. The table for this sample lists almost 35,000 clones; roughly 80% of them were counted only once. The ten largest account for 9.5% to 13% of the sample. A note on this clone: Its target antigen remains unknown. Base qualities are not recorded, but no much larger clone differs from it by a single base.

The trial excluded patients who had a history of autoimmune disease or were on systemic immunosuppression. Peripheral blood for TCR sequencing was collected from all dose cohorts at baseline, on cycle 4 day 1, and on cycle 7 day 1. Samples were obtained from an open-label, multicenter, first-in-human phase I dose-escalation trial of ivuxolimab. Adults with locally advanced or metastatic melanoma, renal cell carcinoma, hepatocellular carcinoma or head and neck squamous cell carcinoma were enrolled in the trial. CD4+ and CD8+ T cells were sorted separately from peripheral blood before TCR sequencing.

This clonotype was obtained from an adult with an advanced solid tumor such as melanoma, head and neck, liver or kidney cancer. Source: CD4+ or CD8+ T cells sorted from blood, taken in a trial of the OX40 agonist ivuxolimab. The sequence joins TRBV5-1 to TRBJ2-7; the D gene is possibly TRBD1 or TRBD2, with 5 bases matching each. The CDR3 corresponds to CASTGTHAAYEQYF. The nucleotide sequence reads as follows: TGCGCCAGCACGGGGACCCACGCGGCCTACGAGCAGTACTTC.